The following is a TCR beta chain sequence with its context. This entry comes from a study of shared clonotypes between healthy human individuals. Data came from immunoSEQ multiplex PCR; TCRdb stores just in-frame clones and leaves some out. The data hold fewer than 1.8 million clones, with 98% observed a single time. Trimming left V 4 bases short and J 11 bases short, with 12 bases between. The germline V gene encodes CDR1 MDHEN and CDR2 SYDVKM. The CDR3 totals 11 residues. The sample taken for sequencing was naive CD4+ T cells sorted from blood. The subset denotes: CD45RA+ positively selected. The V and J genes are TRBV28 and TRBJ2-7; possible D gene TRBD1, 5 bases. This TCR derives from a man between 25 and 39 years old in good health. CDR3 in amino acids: CASSSTVDKYF. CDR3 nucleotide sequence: TGTGCCAGCAGTTCGACAGTCGATAAGTACTTC.